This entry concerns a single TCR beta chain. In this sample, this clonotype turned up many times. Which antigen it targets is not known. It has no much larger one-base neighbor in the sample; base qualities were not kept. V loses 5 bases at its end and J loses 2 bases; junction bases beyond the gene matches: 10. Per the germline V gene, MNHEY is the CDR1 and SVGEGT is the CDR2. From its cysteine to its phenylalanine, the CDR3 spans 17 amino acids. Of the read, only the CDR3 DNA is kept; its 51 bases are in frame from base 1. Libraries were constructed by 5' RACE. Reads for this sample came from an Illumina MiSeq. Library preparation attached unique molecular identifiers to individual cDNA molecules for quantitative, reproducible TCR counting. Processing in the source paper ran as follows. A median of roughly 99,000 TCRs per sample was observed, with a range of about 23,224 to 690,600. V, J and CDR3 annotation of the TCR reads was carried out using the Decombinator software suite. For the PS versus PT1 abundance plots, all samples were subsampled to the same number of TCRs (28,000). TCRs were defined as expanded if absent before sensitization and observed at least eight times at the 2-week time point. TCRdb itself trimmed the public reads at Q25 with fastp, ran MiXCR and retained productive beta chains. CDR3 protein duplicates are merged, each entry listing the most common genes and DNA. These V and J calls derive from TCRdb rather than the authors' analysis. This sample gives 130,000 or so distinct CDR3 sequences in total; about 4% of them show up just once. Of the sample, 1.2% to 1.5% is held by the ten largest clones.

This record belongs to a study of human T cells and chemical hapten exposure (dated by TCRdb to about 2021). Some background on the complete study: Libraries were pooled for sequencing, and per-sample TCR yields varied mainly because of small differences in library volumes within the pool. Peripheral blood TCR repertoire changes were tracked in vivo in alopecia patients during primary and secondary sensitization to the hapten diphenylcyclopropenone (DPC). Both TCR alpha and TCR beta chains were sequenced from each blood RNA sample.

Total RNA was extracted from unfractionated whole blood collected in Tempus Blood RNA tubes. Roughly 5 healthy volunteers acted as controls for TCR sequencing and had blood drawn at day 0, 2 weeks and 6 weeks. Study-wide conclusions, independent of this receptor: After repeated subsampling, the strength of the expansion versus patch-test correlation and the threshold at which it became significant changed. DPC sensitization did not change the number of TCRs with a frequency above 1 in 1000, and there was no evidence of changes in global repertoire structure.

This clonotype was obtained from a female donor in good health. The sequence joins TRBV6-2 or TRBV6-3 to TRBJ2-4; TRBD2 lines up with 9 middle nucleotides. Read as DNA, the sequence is TGTGCCAGCAGTCCCCCCCGGCTAGCGGGGACCAAAAACATTCAGTACTTC. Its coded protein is CASSPPRLAGTKNIQYF.